This passage covers 15 T cell receptor beta chains from one sample sequenced in a study of blood T cells in healthy people across ages. Primed by a sample-barcoded 5' primer and a J-beta primer mix, a second PCR proceeded for roughly 6 to 12 cycles. One entry per CDR3 protein results from TCRdb running MiXCR on the 5' RACE reads. The sample yields fewer than 950,000 distinct CDR3 sequences, 53% seen once. Sequencing was done on a sample of blood. These receptors were collected from an elderly man in good health.

This chain uses TRBV12-3 or TRBV12-4 with TRBJ2-1, with D perhaps matching TRBD2 (5 bases). The CDR3 length is 15 residues. V shed 1 base and J shed 5 bases, with 12 bases lying between them. The CDR3 sequence: CASSLVGLDNNEQFF. As DNA, the CDR3 is TGTGCCAGCAGTTTAGTTGGACTGGATAACAATGAGCAGTTCTTC.

The chain uses TRBV2 and TRBJ1-5, with TRBD1 identical over 8 bases. CDR3 size: 14 residues. The ends lost 5 bases at V and 7 bases at J; junction bases unmatched: 7. Germline CDR1 and CDR2: SNHLY and FYNNEI. The CDR3 protein is CASSSGTGGQPQHF. CDR3 bases: TGTGCCAGCAGTTCCGGGACAGGCGGACAGCCCCAGCATTTT.

To note about this clonotype: Since a much larger clone is just one base distant, this may be a read error. The rearrangement uses TRBV9 and TRBJ2-3; 8 nucleotides agree with TRBD1. CDR3 length: 18 residues. Per germline, CDR1 SGDLS and CDR2 YYNGEE. V lost 0 bases to trimming and J lost 0 bases; unmatched junction nucleotides: 9. The CDR3 DNA is TGTGCCAGCAGCGTAGGGGCCGCAGGGGGCTCTAGCACAGATACGCAGTATTTT. Its translation is CASSVGAAGGSSTDTQYF.

This chain uses TRBV6-1 with TRBJ2-7; D is possibly TRBD2 (5 bases). The V end lost 5 bases, the J end lost 2 bases, and 10 bases lay between the germline ends. CDR3 size: 13 residues. The germline CDR1 and CDR2 sequences are MNHNS and SASEGT. DNA of the CDR3: TGTGCCAGCAGTTCCGAGGGAGCCTACGAGCAGTACTTC. Protein: CASSSEGAYEQYF.

This clonotype was picked up one time. This rearrangement joins TRBV6-1 to TRBJ2-3; TRBD2 matches 8 bases. The V gene's germline CDR1 is MNHNS and CDR2 SASEGT. V dropped 4 bases and J dropped 0; count of bases not matched to a gene: 15. The CDR3 runs to 19 residues. The DNA for the CDR3 is TGTGCCAGCAGTGTCCTCGTAGCGGGGCGGCTCACTAGCACAGATACGCAGTATTTT. Its translation is CASSVLVAGRLTSTDTQYF.

This clonotype was counted a few times. The chain is built from TRBV10-3 and TRBJ1-2, with D possibly TRBD1 on 5 matching bases. The V and J ends lost 6 bases and 1 base respectively, with 12 bases between them. The CDR3 length is 14 residues. Germline V gene lookup returns CDR1 ENHRY and CDR2 SYGVKD. For the CDR3, the DNA is TGTGCCATCAGAGAGCCGGGGCATAACTATGGCTACACCTTC. As protein: CAIREPGHNYGYTF.

The rearrangement joins TRBV19 to TRBJ2-1, with 7 nucleotides matching TRBD2. The V and J ends lost 11 bases and 6 bases, in that order; junction bases with no gene match: 13. This CDR3 has 14 residues. The germline V gene encodes CDR1 LNHDA and CDR2 SQIVND (reference sequence). The CDR3 protein is CAGGREGRANEQFF. CDR3 coding DNA: TGTGCCGGCGGGAGAGAGGGGAGGGCCAATGAGCAGTTCTTC. Full variable domain (remainder filled in from reference TRBV19 and TRBJ2-1): DGGITQSPKYLFRKEGQNVTLSCEQNLNHDAMYWYRQDPGQGLRLIYYSQIVNDFQKGDIAEGYSVSREKKESFPLTVTSAQKNPTAFYLCAGGREGRANEQFFGPGTRLTVL.

V is TRBV27 and J is TRBJ2-7, with TRBD1 identical over 10 bases. With 4 bases clipped from V and 7 bases from J, the junction kept 7 bases outside the gene matches. CDR3 length: 14 residues. Germline-derived CDR1 and CDR2 are MNHEY and SMNVEV (reference sequence). This CDR3 is CASSSPTGGAEQYF. Written as DNA, the CDR3 is TGTGCCAGCAGTTCGCCGACAGGGGGCGCGGAGCAGTACTTC.

The chain carries TRBV2 and TRBJ2-5; the match to TRBD2 covers 7 bases. There are 14 residues in the CDR3. The germline gives CDR1 SNHLY, CDR2 FYNNEI. V shed 5 bases, J shed 5 bases, and the junction held 8 bases outside the gene matches. The DNA for the CDR3 is TGTGCCAGCAGTCCCTCGGGGGGTCGGGAGACCCAGTACTTC. Its protein is CASSPSGGRETQYF.

This chain links TRBV6-2 or TRBV6-3 with TRBJ1-6, with D perhaps matching TRBD1 (5 bases). Trimming cost V 7 bases and J 5 bases, with 15 bases left between them. In germline, CDR1 is MNHEY, CDR2 SVGEGT. The CDR3 is 15 residues long. The CDR3 DNA is TGTGCCAGCACCCGGGACGATGTAGATAATTCACCCCTCCACTTT. Protein product: CASTRDDVDNSPLHF.

This chain uses TRBV25-1 with TRBJ2-5, with 7 bases lining up with TRBD2. The DNA end is a closer match to TRBJ2-7, so the J assignment may be wrong. Germline CDR1 reads MGHDK; CDR2 reads SYGVNS. This CDR3 has 14 amino acids. The CDR3 coding sequence is TGTGCCAGCGCGGGGGTCGGACAACCCTACGAGCAGTACTTC. Its protein is CASAGVGQPYEQYF.

This chain uses TRBV18 with TRBJ2-1; 12 positions agree with TRBD2. V lost 5 bases and J lost 0; bases outside the gene matches: 8. The germline CDR1 and CDR2 sequences are KGHSH and LQKENI. This CDR3 has 18 amino acids. The CDR3 coding sequence is TGTGCCAGCTCATCCCTAGCGGGAGGGCCGAGCTCCTACAATGAGCAGTTCTTC. Translating it yields CASSSLAGGPSSYNEQFF.

The chain links TRBV4-2 to TRBJ1-2, with 8 bases matching TRBD1. The CDR3 has 16 amino acids. Per the germline V gene, CDR1 is LGHNA and CDR2 is YNFKEQ. V shed 1 base, J shed 4 bases, and the junction held 8 bases outside the gene matches. CDR3 nucleotide sequence: TGTGCCAGCAGCCAAGTAGGACAGGGAACCTTCTATGGCTACACCTTC. Protein product: CASSQVGQGTFYGYTF.

This sequence joins TRBV4-2 and TRBJ2-5, with TRBD1 matching 10 bases. Germline values: CDR1 LGHNA, CDR2 YNFKEQ. The CDR3 is 16 amino acids. With V trimmed by 4 bases and J by 11 bases, 16 bases remained unmatched. DNA for the CDR3: TGTGCCAGCAGCCGAAGGAGGGACAGGGGCACTAATGAGCAGTACTTC. Residues: CASSRRRDRGTNEQYF.

This clonotype has at least ten counts. The chain couples TRBV4-2 to TRBJ2-3; D call uncertain. Trimming cost V 1 base and J 5 bases, with 7 bases left between them. The germline V gene encodes CDR1 LGHNA and CDR2 YNFKEQ. This CDR3 has 13 amino acids. CDR3 residues: CASSQGTEDTQYF. In DNA form, the CDR3 reads TGTGCCAGCAGCCAAGGAACCGAAGATACGCAGTATTTT.